What follows describes a single T cell receptor beta chain. Its antigen remains unknown. There are 13 residues in the CDR3. CDR1 is GTSNPN and CDR2 is SVGIG in the germline V gene (reference sequence). J lost 8 bases, V lost 5 bases, and 10 bases had no gene match. These data originate in a study of T cell responses to AZD1222 COVID-19 vaccine. Overall study: Second-dose timings of about 4 or about 12 weeks were pooled.

Profiled with immunoSEQ multiplex PCR; TCRdb holds only in-frame clones, not every one. The data contain 150,000 to 200,000 clones, roughly 92% of them singletons. Study results and limitations: Spike as a whole was targeted by vaccine-associated CD4 TCRs, dominant at 160-218 and 743-854. In the spike-specific TCR repertoire, nearly half reportedly target unmutated variant regions.

This sequence joins TRBV30 and TRBJ1-2, with 8 bases fitting TRBD1. This receptor was identified in an adult in good health. Sequences were derived from peripheral blood, sampled on day 0 of AZD1222 vaccination. CDR3 bases: TGTGCCTGGGGGGCTTGGACAGGGAACGGCTACACCTTC. Residues: CAWGAWTGNGYTF. The full variable domain, in which reference TRBV30 and TRBJ1-2 provide the parts outside the CDR3, is SQTIHQWPATLVQPVGSPLSLECTVEGTSNPNLYWYRQAAGRGLQLLFYSVGIGQISSEVPQNLSASRPQDRQFILSSKKLLLSDSGFYLCAWGAWTGNGYTFGSGTRLTVV.